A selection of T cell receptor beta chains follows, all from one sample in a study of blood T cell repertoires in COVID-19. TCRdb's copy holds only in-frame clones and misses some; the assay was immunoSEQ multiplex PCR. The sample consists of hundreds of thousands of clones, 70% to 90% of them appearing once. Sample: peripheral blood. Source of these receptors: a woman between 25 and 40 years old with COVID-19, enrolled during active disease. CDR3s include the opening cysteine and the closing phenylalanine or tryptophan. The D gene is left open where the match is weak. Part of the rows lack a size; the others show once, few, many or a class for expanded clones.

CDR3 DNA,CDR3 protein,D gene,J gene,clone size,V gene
TGCGCCAGCAGTTATTTCGACAGGGACTACGAGCAGTACTTC,CASSYFDRDYEQYF,TRBD1,TRBJ2-7,-,TRBV5-1
TGTGCCAGCCACCGGGACAGCGCCTCCCGGACGCAGTATTTT,CASHRDSASRTQYF,TRBD1,TRBJ2-3,-,TRBV6-5
TGTGCCAGCAGTCTCGGGACAGGCCGAACCTATGGCTACACCTTC,CASSLGTGRTYGYTF,TRBD1,TRBJ1-2,-,TRBV28
TGCGCCAGCAGCCCGGCCCCCAGGGGAACGGCCCAGCATTTT,CASSPAPRGTAQHF,-,TRBJ1-5,-,TRBV4-1
TGTGCCAGCAGCTTAGTACCAGGGGTAAATGAGCAGTTCTTC,CASSLVPGVNEQFF,-,TRBJ2-1,-,TRBV7-6
TGTGCCAGCAGCTTAGATCCGCGGGAGCCCAGCGCATATACGAACACTGAAGCTTTCTTT,CASSLDPREPSAYTNTEAFF,-,TRBJ1-1,-,TRBV11-2
TGTGCCAGCAGTCTCTCGGGGGGAGCGGGGGGAGAAAATGAGCAGTTCTTC,CASSLSGGAGGENEQFF,TRBD2,TRBJ2-1,-,TRBV25-1
TGTGCCAGCAGCCCCTCCCTCGACAGGGTTTCCAGCACAGATACGCAGTATTTT,CASSPSLDRVSSTDTQYF,TRBD1,TRBJ2-3,-,TRBV3-1/TRBV3-2
TGCGCCAGCAGCTTGGCCGTCGGTGACTACGAGCAGTACTTC,CASSLAVGDYEQYF,-,TRBJ2-7,-,TRBV5-1
TGTGCCACCAGTGATGGCGGGACCAAAGAGACCCAGTACTTC,CATSDGGTKETQYF,-,TRBJ2-5,-,TRBV24-1
TGTGCCAGCAGCTTGGGGCCCCAGGAGACCCAGTACTTC,CASSLGPQETQYF,-,TRBJ2-5,-,TRBV5-8
TGTGCCAGCAGCCAAACAGGGGGCAGGGAAGCTTTCTTT,CASSQTGGREAFF,TRBD1,TRBJ1-1,-,TRBV11-3
TGTGCCAGCAGCTCCCAGGGTGAAGCTTTCTTT,CASSSQGEAFF,-,TRBJ1-1,-,TRBV7-6
TGTGCCAGCAGCGCCACCCCGGACAGGGGGCCCTCCTACGAGCAGTACTTC,CASSATPDRGPSYEQYF,TRBD1,TRBJ2-7,few,TRBV11-2
TGTGCCAGCAGCGTAGGTGGGATTAGCGGGGGACCCTACGAGCAGTACTTC,CASSVGGISGGPYEQYF,TRBD2,TRBJ2-7,-,TRBV9
TGTGCCAGCAGTGAAATTGACAGGGCCTACGAGCAGTACTTC,CASSEIDRAYEQYF,TRBD1,TRBJ2-7,-,TRBV25-1
TGTGCCAGCAGCCAAAGTGTTGTAGGCAGGGGGCCCGGAGATACGCAGTATTTT,CASSQSVVGRGPGDTQYF,TRBD1,TRBJ2-3,-,TRBV13
TGTGCCAGCAGCTTGGGTATCGTGGCAGGCGGGGGCTACGAGCAGTACTTC,CASSLGIVAGGGYEQYF,TRBD2,TRBJ2-7,-,TRBV5-6
TGTGCCAGCAGCCTACTAGCGGGAAGCTACAATGAGCAGTTCTTC,CASSLLAGSYNEQFF,TRBD2,TRBJ2-1,-,TRBV7-9
TGTGCCACCAACCTCGGGACATTGAACACTGAAGCTTTCTTT,CATNLGTLNTEAFF,-,TRBJ1-1,-,TRBV15
TGTGCCAGCAGCCAAGATCAAGTGAGGTCGGCCTATGAAGCTTTCTTT,CASSQDQVRSAYEAFF,-,TRBJ1-1,-,TRBV3-1/TRBV3-2
TGTGCCAGTAGTATAGGACAGGGAAGGACTGAAGCTTTCTTT,CASSIGQGRTEAFF,TRBD1,TRBJ1-1,-,TRBV19
TGTGCCAGCAGTCGGACAGAAAGCAATCAGCCCCAGCATTTT,CASSRTESNQPQHF,-,TRBJ1-5,-,TRBV28
TGTGCCAGCAGTGAGCGGGGGCCTCCTATCGGTACGCAGTATTTT,CASSERGPPIGTQYF,-,TRBJ2-3,-,TRBV2
TGTGCCAGCAGTTACTCGAGCGGGGGGCTTACAGATACGCAGTATTTT,CASSYSSGGLTDTQYF,TRBD2,TRBJ2-3,-,TRBV6-5
TGTGCCAGCAGTTACGGCCCCGGGGGAAGCTCCTACGAGCAGTACTTC,CASSYGPGGSSYEQYF,-,TRBJ2-7,-,TRBV6-5
TGCGCCAGCAGTCCGACTAGCGGGGGGGCCGAGCAGTACTTC,CASSPTSGGAEQYF,TRBD2,TRBJ2-7,-,TRBV5-1
TGTGCCACCGCCGCCGACAGGGGTAGCTATGGCTACACCTTC,CATAADRGSYGYTF,TRBD1,TRBJ1-2,-,TRBV19